The text below deals with one T cell receptor (beta chain). The antigen is not known. Between the trimmed V and J ends, which lost 1 base and 6 bases, there was a span of 19 bases. The CDR3 is 17 residues long. From germline, CDR1 is MGHRA and CDR2 YSYEKL. Repertoires were generated with immunoSEQ multiplex PCR, while TCRdb's copy carries only in-frame clones and drops some. The top ten clones hold just under 3% of a sample with under 300,000 clones, approximately 88% of them seen once. The data were taken from a study of Ad26.COV2.S vaccination and SARS-CoV-2 variants. About the research overall: Doses of Ad26.COV2.S were injected into muscle once or twice, 56 days apart.

Treatment defined: 15 to 20 received Ad26.COV2.S at low or high dose, single or two shots; roughly five received placebo; per-sample allocation not given. Day 63 after the first injection of vaccine or placebo was the sampling time. An Ad26 vector carrying the Wuhan-strain SARS-CoV-2 spike served as the vaccine. General observations from the study: Spike-specific TCR breadth was greater after Ad26.COV2.S than placebo. Using TCR breadth and depth analyses may have led to underestimated total T cell responses.

The gene calls are TRBV4-1 and TRBJ1-5; D may be TRBD1 (5 bases). The source of this sequence is a person between 18 and 59 years old who received the Ad26.COV2.S COVID-19 vaccine or a placebo. The sequences come from peripheral blood, collected in a trial of Ad26.COV2.S vaccine versus placebo. The CDR3 bases are TGCGCCAGCAGCCAAGCGGGACCGACCTTTGCGGGTCAGCCCCAGCATTTT. It translates to CASSQAGPTFAGQPQHF.